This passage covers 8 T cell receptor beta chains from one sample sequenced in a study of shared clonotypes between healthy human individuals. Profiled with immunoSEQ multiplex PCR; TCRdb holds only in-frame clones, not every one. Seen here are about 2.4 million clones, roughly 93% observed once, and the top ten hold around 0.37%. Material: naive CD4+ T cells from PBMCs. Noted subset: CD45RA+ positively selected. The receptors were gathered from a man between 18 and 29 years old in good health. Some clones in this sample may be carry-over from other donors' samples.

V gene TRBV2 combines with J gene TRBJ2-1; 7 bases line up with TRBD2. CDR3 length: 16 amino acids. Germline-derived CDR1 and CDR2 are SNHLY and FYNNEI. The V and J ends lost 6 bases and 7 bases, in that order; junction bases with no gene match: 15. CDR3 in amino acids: CASRERRTGGRNEQFF. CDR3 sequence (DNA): TGTGCCAGCAGGGAACGGCGAACGGGAGGACGGAATGAGCAGTTCTTC.

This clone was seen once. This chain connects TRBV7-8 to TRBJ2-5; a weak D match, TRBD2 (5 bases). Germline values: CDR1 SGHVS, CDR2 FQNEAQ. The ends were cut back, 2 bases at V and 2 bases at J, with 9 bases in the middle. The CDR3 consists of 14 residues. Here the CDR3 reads CASSLTGNQETQYF. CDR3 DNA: TGTGCCAGCAGCTTAACCGGGAATCAAGAGACCCAGTACTTC.

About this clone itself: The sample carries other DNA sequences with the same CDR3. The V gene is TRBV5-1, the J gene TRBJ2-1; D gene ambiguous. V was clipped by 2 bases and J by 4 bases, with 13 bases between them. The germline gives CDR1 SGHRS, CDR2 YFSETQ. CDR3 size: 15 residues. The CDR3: CASSLASNSYNEQFF. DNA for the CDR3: TGCGCCAGCAGCTTAGCCTCTAATAGTTACAATGAGCAGTTCTTC.

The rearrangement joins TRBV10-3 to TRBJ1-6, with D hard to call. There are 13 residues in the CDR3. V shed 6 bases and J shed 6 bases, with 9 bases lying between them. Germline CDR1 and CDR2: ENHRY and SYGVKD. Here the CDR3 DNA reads TGTGCCATCAGCCTTAACAGTAATTCACCCCTCCACTTT. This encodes CAISLNSNSPLHF.

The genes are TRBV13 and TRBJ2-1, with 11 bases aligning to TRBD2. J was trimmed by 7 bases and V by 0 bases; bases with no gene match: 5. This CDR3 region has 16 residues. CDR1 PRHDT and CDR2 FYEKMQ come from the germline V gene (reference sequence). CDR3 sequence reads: CASSLGSGRAFNEQFF. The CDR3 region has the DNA TGTGCCAGCAGCTTAGGTAGCGGGAGGGCCTTTAATGAGCAGTTCTTC.

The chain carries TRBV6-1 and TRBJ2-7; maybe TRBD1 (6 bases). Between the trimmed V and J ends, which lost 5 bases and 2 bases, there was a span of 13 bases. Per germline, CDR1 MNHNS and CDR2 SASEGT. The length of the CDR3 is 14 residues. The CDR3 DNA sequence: TGTGCCAGCAGTTTTCAACAGGGTGCCTACGAGCAGTACTTC. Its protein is CASSFQQGAYEQYF.

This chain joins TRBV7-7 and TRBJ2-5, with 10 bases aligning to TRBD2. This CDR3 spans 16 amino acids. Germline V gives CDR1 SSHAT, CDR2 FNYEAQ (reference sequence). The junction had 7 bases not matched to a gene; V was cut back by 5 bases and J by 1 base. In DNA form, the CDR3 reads TGTGCCAGCAGCCTCCCGGGACTAGCGAGCCAAGAGACCCAGTACTTC. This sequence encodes CASSLPGLASQETQYF.

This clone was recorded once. As DNA, the CDR3 is TGCGCCAGCATCCTCGACCTCGATAGGAATGAGCAGTTCTTC. Translated, it gives CASILDLDRNEQFF. V is TRBV5-1 and J is TRBJ2-1, with unresolved D. V lost 6 bases, J lost 7 bases, and 17 bases lay in between. The CDR3 covers 14 residues. CDR1 and CDR2 from the germline V gene are SGHRS and YFSETQ. Complete variable domain (other parts from reference TRBV5-1 and TRBJ2-1): KAGVTQTPRYLIKTRGQQVTLSCSPISGHRSVSWYQQTPGQGLQFLFEYFSETQRNKGNFPGRFSGRQFSNSRSEMNVSTLELGDSALYLCASILDLDRNEQFFGPGTRLTVL.